This entry describes one T cell receptor (beta chain). In this sample, this clonotype turned up a few times. The specificity of this receptor is unknown. The record has no base qualities; no much larger clone is one base away. The CDR3 runs 14 residues from the cysteine to the phenylalanine. The DNA shown is the 42-base CDR3, in frame from base 1. V is cut by 5 bases and J by 0 bases, and the space between the germline ends is 11 bases. CDR1 DFQATT and CDR2 SNEGSKA are derived from the germline V gene (reference sequence). TCRdb names Illumina HiSeq 1500 as the instrument used. TCRdb itself trimmed the public reads at Q25 with fastp, ran MiXCR and retained productive beta chains. Duplicate CDR3 protein sequences are folded into a single record with the most common DNA and genes. For this sample there are some 170,000 distinct CDR3 sequences; about 18% appear just once. Approximately 25% of the sample lies in the top ten.

The sample comes from a study of T cell repertoires in cytomegalovirus infection (dated by TCRdb to about 2019). The study in broad terms: The HLA type of each donor mattered for the analysis, because public TCR beta signatures pointed to carriage of CMV infection along with the matching HLA type.

The full study reports these points: Cumulative frequency of public TCR beta family members discriminated carriers of CMV infection plus the relevant HLA type in this cohort and an independent roughly 330-donor cohort. In the ex vivo response, HLA-C-restricted CMV-specific TCR beta clonotypes were dominant, and in two of eight donors the single most frequent clonotype came from this HLA-C-restricted group.

Source material: CD8+ T cells from PBMCs. Recombination connected TRBV20-1 to TRBJ1-3; TRBD1 could be the D gene, as 6 bases match. This sequence originates from a human donor in good health (CMV status not recorded). Some clones in this sample may be carry-over from other donors' samples. The DNA sequence is as follows: TGCAGTGCTGCGATACAGGGCTCTGGAAACACCATATATTTT. The resulting protein is CSAAIQGSGNTIYF.